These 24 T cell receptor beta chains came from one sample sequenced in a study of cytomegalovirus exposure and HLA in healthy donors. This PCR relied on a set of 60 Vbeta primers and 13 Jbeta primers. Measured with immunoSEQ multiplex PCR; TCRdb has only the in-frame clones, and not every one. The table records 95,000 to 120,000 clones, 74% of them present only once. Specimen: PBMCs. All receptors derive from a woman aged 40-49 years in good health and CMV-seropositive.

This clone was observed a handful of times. CDR3 sequence (DNA): TGTGCCAGCAGTGACCCCTCTCGTCATGGCTACACCTTC. This codes for CASSDPSRHGYTF. This sequence joins TRBV6-4 and TRBJ1-2; D is undetermined. CDR1 is MRHNA, CDR2 SNTAGT, per germline. The CDR3 totals 13 residues. Deletions cut 2 bases from V and 6 bases from J, with 10 bases between.

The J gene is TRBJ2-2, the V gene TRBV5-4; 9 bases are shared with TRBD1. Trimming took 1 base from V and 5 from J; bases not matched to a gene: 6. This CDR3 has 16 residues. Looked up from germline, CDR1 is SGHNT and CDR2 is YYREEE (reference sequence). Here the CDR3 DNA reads TGTGCCAGCAGCTTGAGTGGGACAGGGTTGACCGGGGAGCTGTTTTTT. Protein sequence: CASSLSGTGLTGELFF.

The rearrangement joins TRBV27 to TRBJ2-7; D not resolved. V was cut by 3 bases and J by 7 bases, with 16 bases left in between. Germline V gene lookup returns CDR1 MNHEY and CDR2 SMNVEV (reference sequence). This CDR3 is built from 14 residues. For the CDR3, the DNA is TGTGCCAGCAGTTTTTCTCAGGATGTACGGGAGCAGTACTTC. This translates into CASSFSQDVREQYF.

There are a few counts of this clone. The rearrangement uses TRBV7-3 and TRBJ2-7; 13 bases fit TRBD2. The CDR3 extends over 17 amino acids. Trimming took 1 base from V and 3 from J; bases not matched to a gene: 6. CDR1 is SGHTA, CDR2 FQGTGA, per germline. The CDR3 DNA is TGTGCCAGCAGCTTAATAGGGGGGACTAGCGGGGACTACGAGCAGTACTTC. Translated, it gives CASSLIGGTSGDYEQYF.

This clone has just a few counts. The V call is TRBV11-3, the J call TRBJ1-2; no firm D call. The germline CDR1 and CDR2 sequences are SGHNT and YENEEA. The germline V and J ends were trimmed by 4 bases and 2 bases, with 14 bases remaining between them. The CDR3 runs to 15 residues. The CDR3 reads CASSSGDGSNYGYTF. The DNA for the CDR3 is TGTGCCAGCAGCTCCGGCGACGGTAGCAACTATGGCTACACCTTC. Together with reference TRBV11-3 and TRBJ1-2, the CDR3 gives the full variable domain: EAGVVQSPRYKIIEKKQPVAFWCNPISGHNTLYWYLQNLGQGPELLIRYENEEAVDDSQLPKDRFSAERLKGVDSTLKIQPAELGDSAVYLCASSSGDGSNYGYTFGSGTRLTVV.

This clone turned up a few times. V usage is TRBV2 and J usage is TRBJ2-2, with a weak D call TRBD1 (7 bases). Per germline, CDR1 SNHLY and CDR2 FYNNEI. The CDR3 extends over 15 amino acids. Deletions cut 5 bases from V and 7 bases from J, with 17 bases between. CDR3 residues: CASSRGGQGGGELFF. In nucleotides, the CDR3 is TGTGCCAGCAGTAGGGGCGGCCAGGGGGGCGGGGAGCTGTTTTTT.

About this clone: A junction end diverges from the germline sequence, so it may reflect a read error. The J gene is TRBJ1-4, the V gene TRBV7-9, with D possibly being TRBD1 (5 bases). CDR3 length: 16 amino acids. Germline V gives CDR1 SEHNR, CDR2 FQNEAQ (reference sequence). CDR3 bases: TGTTCCAGCAGCCAACCACTCTCCGACAGTTTTGAAAAACTGTTTTTT. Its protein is CSSSQPLSDSFEKLFF.

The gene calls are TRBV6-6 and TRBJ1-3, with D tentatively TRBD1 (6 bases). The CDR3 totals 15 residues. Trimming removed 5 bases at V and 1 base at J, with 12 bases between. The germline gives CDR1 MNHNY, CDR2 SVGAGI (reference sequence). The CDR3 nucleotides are TGTGCCAGCAGTGGACAACAGGGTTCTGGAAACACCATATATTTT. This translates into CASSGQQGSGNTIYF.

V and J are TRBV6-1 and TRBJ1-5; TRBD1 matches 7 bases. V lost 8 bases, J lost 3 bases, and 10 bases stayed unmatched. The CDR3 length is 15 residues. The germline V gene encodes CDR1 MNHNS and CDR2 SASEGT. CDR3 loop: CASDKTDRVNQPQHF. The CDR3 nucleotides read TGTGCCAGCGATAAAACAGACAGGGTCAATCAGCCCCAGCATTTT.

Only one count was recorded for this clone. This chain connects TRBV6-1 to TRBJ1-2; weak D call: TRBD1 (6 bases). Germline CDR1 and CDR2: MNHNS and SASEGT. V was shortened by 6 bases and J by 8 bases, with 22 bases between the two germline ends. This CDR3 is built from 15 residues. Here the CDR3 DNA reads TGTGCCAGCAGCCCGACAGGTCCCGCGCGACGGGGCTACACCTTC. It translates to CASSPTGPARRGYTF.

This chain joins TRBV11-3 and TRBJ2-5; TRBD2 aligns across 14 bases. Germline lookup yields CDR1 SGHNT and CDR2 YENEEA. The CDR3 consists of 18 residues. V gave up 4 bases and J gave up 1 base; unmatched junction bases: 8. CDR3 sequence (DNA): TGTGCCAGCAGCTCGCCTGGACTAGCGGGGGGAGGCCAAGAGACCCAGTACTTC. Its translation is CASSSPGLAGGGQETQYF.

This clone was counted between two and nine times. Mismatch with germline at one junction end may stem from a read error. CDR3 protein: CASSPGLARYNEQFF. The DNA for the CDR3 is TGTGCTAGCAGCCCCGGACTAGCTCGCTACAATGAGCAGTTCTTC. The genes are TRBV7-7 and TRBJ2-1; 8 bases are shared with TRBD2. CDR3 length: 15 amino acids. The V gene's germline CDR1 is SSHAT and CDR2 FNYEAQ (reference sequence).

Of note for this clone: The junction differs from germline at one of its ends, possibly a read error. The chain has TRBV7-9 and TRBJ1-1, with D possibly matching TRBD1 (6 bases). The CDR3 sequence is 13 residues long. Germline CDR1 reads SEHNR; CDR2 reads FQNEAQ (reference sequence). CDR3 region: CSSSKQGNTEAFF. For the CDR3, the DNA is TGTTCCAGCAGCAAACAGGGGAACACTGAAGCTTTCTTT.

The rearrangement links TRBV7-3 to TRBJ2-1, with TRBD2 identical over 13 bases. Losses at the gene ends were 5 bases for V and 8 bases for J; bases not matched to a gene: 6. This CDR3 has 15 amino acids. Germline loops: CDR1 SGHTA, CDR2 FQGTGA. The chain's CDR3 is CASSLLAGGRDEQFF. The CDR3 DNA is TGTGCCAGCAGCCTACTAGCGGGGGGGAGGGATGAGCAGTTCTTC.

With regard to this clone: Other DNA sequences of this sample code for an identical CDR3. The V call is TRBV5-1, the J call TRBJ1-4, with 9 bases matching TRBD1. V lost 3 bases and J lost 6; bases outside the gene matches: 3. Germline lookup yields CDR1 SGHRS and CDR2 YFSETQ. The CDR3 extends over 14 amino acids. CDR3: CASSSRDRDEKLFF. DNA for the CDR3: TGCGCCAGCAGCTCCAGGGACAGGGATGAAAAACTGTTTTTT. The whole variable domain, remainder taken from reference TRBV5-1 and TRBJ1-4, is KAGVTQTPRYLIKTRGQQVTLSCSPISGHRSVSWYQQTPGQGLQFLFEYFSETQRNKGNFPGRFSGRQFSNSRSEMNVSTLELGDSALYLCASSSRDRDEKLFFGSGTQLSVL.

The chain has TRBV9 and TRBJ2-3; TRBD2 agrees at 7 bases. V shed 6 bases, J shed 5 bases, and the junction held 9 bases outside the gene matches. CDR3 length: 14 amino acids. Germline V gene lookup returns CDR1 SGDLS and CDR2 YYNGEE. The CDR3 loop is CASNKREREDTQYF. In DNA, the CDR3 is TGTGCCAGCAACAAGCGGGAAAGGGAAGATACGCAGTATTTT.

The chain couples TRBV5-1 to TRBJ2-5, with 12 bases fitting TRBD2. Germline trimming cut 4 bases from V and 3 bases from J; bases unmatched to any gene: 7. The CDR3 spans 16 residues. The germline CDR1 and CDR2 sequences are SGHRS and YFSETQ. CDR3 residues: CASSPARLAGEETQYF. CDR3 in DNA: TGCGCCAGCAGCCCTGCTAGACTAGCGGGGGAAGAGACCCAGTACTTC.

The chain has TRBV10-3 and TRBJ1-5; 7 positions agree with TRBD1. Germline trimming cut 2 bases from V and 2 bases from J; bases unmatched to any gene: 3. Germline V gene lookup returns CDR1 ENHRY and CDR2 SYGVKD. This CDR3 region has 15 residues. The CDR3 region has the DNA TGTGCCATCAGTGAGGCGACAGGGCGCAATCAGCCCCAGCATTTT. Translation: CAISEATGRNQPQHF.

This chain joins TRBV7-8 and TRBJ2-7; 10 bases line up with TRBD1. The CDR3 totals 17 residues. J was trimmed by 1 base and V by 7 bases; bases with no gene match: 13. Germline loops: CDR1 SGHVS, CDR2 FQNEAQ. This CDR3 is CASTIAIGDRGSYEQYF. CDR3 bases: TGTGCCAGCACTATAGCTATTGGGGACAGGGGATCCTACGAGCAGTACTTC.

CDR3 residues: CASSLATAYGYTF. CDR3 sequence (DNA): TGTGCCAGCAGCTTAGCGACAGCCTATGGCTACACCTTC. The chain is built from TRBV7-9 and TRBJ1-2; maybe TRBD1 (5 bases). Germline loops: CDR1 SEHNR, CDR2 FQNEAQ (reference sequence). V shed 0 bases and J shed 4 bases, with 6 bases lying between them. CDR3 length: 13 residues.

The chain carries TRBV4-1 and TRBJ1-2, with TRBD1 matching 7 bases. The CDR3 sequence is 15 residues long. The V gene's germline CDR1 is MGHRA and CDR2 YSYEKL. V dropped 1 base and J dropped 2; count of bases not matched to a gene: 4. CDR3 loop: CASSQVRDRNYGYTF. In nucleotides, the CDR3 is TGCGCCAGCAGCCAAGTCCGGGACAGAAACTATGGCTACACCTTC.

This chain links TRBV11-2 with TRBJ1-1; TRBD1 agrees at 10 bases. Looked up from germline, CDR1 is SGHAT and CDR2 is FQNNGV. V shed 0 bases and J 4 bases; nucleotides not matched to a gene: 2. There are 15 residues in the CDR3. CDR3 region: CASSLEWTGGTEAFF. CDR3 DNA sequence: TGTGCCAGCAGCTTAGAGTGGACAGGGGGCACTGAAGCTTTCTTT.

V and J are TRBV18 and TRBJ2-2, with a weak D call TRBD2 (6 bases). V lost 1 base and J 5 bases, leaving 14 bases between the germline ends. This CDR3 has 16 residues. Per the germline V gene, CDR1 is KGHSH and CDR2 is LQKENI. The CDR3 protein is CASSPLRGWDTGELFF. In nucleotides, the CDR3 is TGTGCCAGCTCACCACTGCGGGGATGGGATACCGGGGAGCTGTTTTTT.

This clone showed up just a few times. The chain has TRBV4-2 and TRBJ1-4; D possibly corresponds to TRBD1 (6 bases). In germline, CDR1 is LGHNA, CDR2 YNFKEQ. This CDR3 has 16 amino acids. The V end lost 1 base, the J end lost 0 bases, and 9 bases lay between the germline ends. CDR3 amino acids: CASSQGDTATNEKLFF. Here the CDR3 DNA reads TGTGCCAGCAGCCAAGGGGACACAGCAACTAATGAAAAACTGTTTTTT.